This TCR delta chain was recorded in a study of gamma-delta T cells after stem cell transplantation. Looked up from germline, CDR1 is TSWWSYY and CDR2 is QGS. CDR3 length equals 16 residues. This clone has more than one count but fewer than ten. TCRdb lists the protein of a much larger clone for this DNA, which differs at residue 3, so this is likely a read error; the protein given here is translated from the DNA itself. TCRdb re-identified clones in the RT-PCR reads via CATT. The repertoire consists of about 1,300 delta-chain clones, with 4.5% to 6% occurring once and the leading ten covering more than 45%.

The clonotype originates from a human donor. It is not recorded whose cells these are; they may come from a transplant donor. This chain connects TRDV1 to TRDJ1, with D possibly called TRDD2 or TRDD3 (7 bases each). Source material: gamma-delta T cells. The DNA for the CDR3 is TGTGCTCCTGGGGCATTCCTACTGGGGCCTACGGATAAACTCATCTTT. As protein: CAPGAFLLGPTDKLIF.